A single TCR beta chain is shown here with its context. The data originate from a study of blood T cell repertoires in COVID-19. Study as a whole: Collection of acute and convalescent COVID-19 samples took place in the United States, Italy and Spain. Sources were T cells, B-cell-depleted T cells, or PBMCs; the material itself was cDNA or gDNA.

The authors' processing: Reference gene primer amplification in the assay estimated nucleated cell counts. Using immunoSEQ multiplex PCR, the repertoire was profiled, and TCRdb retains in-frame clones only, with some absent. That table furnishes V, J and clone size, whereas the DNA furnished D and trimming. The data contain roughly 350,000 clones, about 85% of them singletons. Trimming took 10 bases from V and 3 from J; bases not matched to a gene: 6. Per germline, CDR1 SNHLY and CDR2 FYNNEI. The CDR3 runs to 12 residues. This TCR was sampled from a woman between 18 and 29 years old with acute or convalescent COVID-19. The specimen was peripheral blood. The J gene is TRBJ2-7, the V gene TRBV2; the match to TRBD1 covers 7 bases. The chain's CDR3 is CATRAGGYEQYF. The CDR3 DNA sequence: TGTGCCACCCGGGCAGGGGGCTACGAGCAGTACTTC.